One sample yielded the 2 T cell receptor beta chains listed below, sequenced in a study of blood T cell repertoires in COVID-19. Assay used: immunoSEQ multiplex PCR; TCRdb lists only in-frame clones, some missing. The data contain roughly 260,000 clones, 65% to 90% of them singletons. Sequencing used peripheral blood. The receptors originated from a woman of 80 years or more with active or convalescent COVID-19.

The DNA for the CDR3 is TGTGCCAGCAGCTTAAACAGGGTCGGGGAGCTGTTTTTT. It specifies CASSLNRVGELFF. The chain links TRBV6-6 to TRBJ2-2, with D perhaps matching TRBD1 (6 bases). The CDR3 has 13 amino acids. Deletions cut 6 bases from V and 7 bases from J, with 12 bases between. The V gene's germline CDR1 is MNHNY and CDR2 SVGAGI (reference sequence).

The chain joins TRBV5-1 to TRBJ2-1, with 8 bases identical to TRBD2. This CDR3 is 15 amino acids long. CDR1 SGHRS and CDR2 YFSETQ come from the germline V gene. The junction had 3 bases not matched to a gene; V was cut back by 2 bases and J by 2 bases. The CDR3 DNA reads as TGCGCCAGCAGCTTCACTAGCGGAGCCTACAATGAGCAGTTCTTC. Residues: CASSFTSGAYNEQFF.